This record looks at one T cell receptor beta chain sequence and its context. This specimen belongs to a study of blood T cell repertoires in COVID-19. After removal of 4 bases from V and 1 base from J, the junction contained 3 bases not matched to a gene. Germline CDR1 reads LGHNA; CDR2 reads YSLEER. The CDR3 has 15 residues. Profiled with immunoSEQ multiplex PCR; TCRdb holds only in-frame clones, not every one. The profile shows about 170,000 clones, over 80% of them singletons. The specimen sequenced was peripheral blood. The sequence was obtained from an elderly woman with active or convalescent COVID-19. This chain connects TRBV4-3 to TRBJ2-7; 11 bases align to TRBD1. CDR3 amino acids: CASSLGTGGSYEQYF. As DNA, the CDR3 is TGCGCCAGCAGCCTTGGGACAGGGGGTTCCTACGAGCAGTACTTC.